The clone carrying this T cell receptor (beta chain) was found a few times. Its antigen remains unidentified. These data belong to a study of T-cell memory formation after mild COVID-19. Study details: TCR clusters were mostly confined to one donor each.

TCRdb used MiXCR to reprocess the 5' RACE reads, holding one entry per CDR3 protein. The sample lists about 90,000 distinct CDR3 sequences, about 12% occurring once. Per the germline V gene, CDR1 is SGHRS and CDR2 is YFSETQ. Trimming took off 4 bases at V and 0 bases at J, with 2 bases between the two ends. The CDR3 is made up of 13 amino acids. General study points: The second-wave clones peaking on day 37 were not confirmed as SARS-CoV-2-specific. Contracting CD4+ clones lay largely in CM and EM, with CD8+ ones residing in EMRA. In pre-infection memory, a portion of responding clones appeared, which suggested that cross-reactive memory joined.

This TCR was sampled from an adult woman who had mild COVID-19 (a few samples of this study predate the infection). Cell type and time point are not known. V usage is TRBV5-1 and J usage is TRBJ2-6; D ambiguous. Sequencing used PBMCs or a T cell subset sorted from them (not recorded which). The CDR3 DNA reads TGCGCCAGCAGCGCCTCTGGGGCCAACGTCCTGACTTTC. This translates into CASSASGANVLTF.